Each of the 21 T cell receptor beta chains below was sequenced from the same sample in a study of shared clonotypes between healthy human individuals. Method: immunoSEQ multiplex PCR; TCRdb's copy keeps in-frame clones and lacks some. The sample consists of about 690,000 clones, less than 95% of them appearing once. Material: memory CD8+ T cells from PBMCs. Subset given: CD45RO+ cells pooled with CCR7-negative TemRA cells. Every receptor here comes from a man aged 18 to 35 in good health. Some clones in this sample may be carry-over from other donors' samples.

Turning to this clone: The same CDR3 can be traced to other DNA sequences in this sample. The V call is TRBV6-5, the J call TRBJ2-1; D is possibly TRBD1 or TRBD2 (5 bases each). The ends were cut back, 4 bases at V and 0 bases at J, with 10 bases in the middle. Germline-derived CDR1 and CDR2 are MNHEY and SVGAGI. This CDR3 is built from 15 residues. CDR3 sequence reads: CASSSGRISYNEQFF. The CDR3 DNA reads as TGTGCCAGCAGTTCGGGACGGATCTCCTACAATGAGCAGTTCTTC.

The chain has TRBV9 and TRBJ2-1; TRBD2 aligns across 7 bases. CDR1 and CDR2 from the germline V gene are SGDLS and YYNGEE. With V trimmed by 0 bases and J by 2 bases, 8 bases remained unmatched. The CDR3 is 17 residues long. CDR3 protein: CASSVGSGTTAYNEQFF. DNA of the CDR3: TGTGCCAGCAGCGTAGGGTCTGGGACTACAGCCTACAATGAGCAGTTCTTC.

The chain links TRBV9 to TRBJ2-3, with 13 bases that match TRBD2. CDR1 and CDR2 (germline): SGDLS, YYNGEE. With 5 bases clipped from V and 3 bases from J, the junction kept 6 bases outside the gene matches. This CDR3 spans 16 amino acids. The CDR3 sequence is CASSTSGRARTDTQYF. In DNA, the CDR3 is TGTGCCAGCAGTACTAGCGGGAGGGCCCGTACAGATACGCAGTATTTT. Full variable domain (rest looked up from reference TRBV9 and TRBJ2-3): DSGVTQTPKHLITATGQRVTLRCSPRSGDLSVYWYQQSLDQGLQFLIQYYNGEERAKGNILERFSAQQFPDLHSELNLSSLELGDSALYFCASSTSGRARTDTQYFGPGTRLTVL.

The J gene is TRBJ2-3, the V gene TRBV27; D is unclear. Germline V CDR1 and CDR2: MNHEY, SMNVEV (reference sequence). This CDR3 is 13 amino acids long. The V end lost 0 bases, the J end lost 2 bases, and 3 bases lay between the germline ends. Here the CDR3 reads CASSLSLTDTQYF. The CDR3 DNA reads as TGTGCCAGCAGTTTATCCCTCACAGATACGCAGTATTTT.

Details on this clone: Distinct nucleotide sequences in the sample also encode this CDR3. V usage is TRBV28 and J usage is TRBJ1-6; no firm D call. Germline V gives CDR1 MDHEN, CDR2 SYDVKM. Trimming removed 3 bases from V and 6 bases from J, with 9 bases in between. The CDR3 consists of 14 residues. The CDR3 here is CASSFRVSNSPLHF. For the CDR3, the DNA is TGTGCCAGCAGTTTTCGGGTCAGTAATTCACCCCTCCACTTT.

Note on this clone: The sample has other DNA sequences that encode this CDR3 too. The chain recombines TRBV9 with TRBJ1-1; D is possibly TRBD1 (5 bases). With 0 bases removed from V and 8 bases from J, the gap between germline ends came to 11 bases. Germline V gene sequence: CDR1 SGDLS, CDR2 YYNGEE. The CDR3 covers 13 residues. The CDR3 loop is CASSVDRGTEAFF. Written as DNA, the CDR3 is TGTGCCAGCAGCGTAGATCGAGGGACGGAAGCTTTCTTT.

The chain joins TRBV4-2 to TRBJ2-4; 10 nucleotides match TRBD1. In germline, CDR1 is LGHNA, CDR2 YNFKEQ. The CDR3 length is 21 residues. V was clipped by 0 bases and J by 3 bases; unmatched bases: 17. The CDR3: CASSQEEPGQGFGFVKNIQYF. The CDR3 DNA reads as TGTGCCAGCAGCCAAGAGGAACCGGGACAGGGGTTTGGGTTTGTCAAAAACATTCAGTACTTC.

This chain connects TRBV11-2 to TRBJ2-4; possibly TRBD1 for D (6 bases). The CDR3 is 16 residues long. The germline V gene encodes CDR1 SGHAT and CDR2 FQNNGV. V was shortened by 5 bases and J by 2 bases, with 16 bases between the two germline ends. CDR3 sequence (DNA): TGTGCCAGCAGCCCCAGGGGTATTGGAACCAAAAACATTCAGTACTTC. Amino acids: CASSPRGIGTKNIQYF.

This clone has a single count. This rearrangement joins TRBV13 to TRBJ1-3; the D gene is possibly TRBD1 (6 bases). Trimming removed 3 bases at V and 2 bases at J, with 8 bases between. The CDR3 has 14 amino acids. Germline V gene lookup returns CDR1 PRHDT and CDR2 FYEKMQ (reference sequence). CDR3 loop: CASSFRTAGNTIYF. In DNA form, the CDR3 reads TGTGCCAGCAGCTTCCGGACAGCTGGAAACACCATATATTTT.

Concerning this clone itself: Other DNA sequences in this sample translate to the same CDR3. This rearrangement joins TRBV6-5 to TRBJ2-2; perhaps TRBD2 as D (7 bases). Per germline, CDR1 MNHEY and CDR2 SVGAGI. This CDR3 comprises 14 residues. Trimming left V 0 bases short and J 6 bases short, with 8 bases between. The CDR3 loop reads CASSYSGGAGELFF. DNA of the CDR3: TGTGCCAGCAGTTACTCAGGGGGGGCCGGGGAGCTGTTTTTT.

This clone appeared a single time. The V and J genes are TRBV4-1 and TRBJ1-3; 8 nucleotides align to TRBD1. This CDR3 region has 16 residues. With 4 bases clipped from V and 2 bases from J, the junction kept 7 bases outside the gene matches. Germline values: CDR1 MGHRA, CDR2 YSYEKL. CDR3 DNA: TGCGCCAGCAGCCTGGACAGGGCAGAAACTGGAAACACCATATATTTT. It encodes CASSLDRAETGNTIYF.

The chain has TRBV28 and TRBJ2-5; TRBD2 is a possible D gene (6 bases). The CDR3 loop spans 14 amino acids. The germline gives CDR1 MDHEN, CDR2 SYDVKM. Trimming cost V 1 base and J 5 bases, with 11 bases left between them. As DNA, the CDR3 is TGTGCCAGCAGTTTATACCAGGCGGGGGAGACCCAGTACTTC. This encodes CASSLYQAGETQYF.

The V gene is TRBV9, the J gene TRBJ2-7, with D hard to call. Germline CDR1 and CDR2: SGDLS and YYNGEE. The length of the CDR3 is 16 residues. Between the trimmed V and J ends, which lost 0 bases and 0 bases, there was a span of 13 bases. The CDR3 DNA reads as TGTGCCAGCAGCGTAGGTTGGGGTTCGAGCTCCTACGAGCAGTACTTC. It specifies CASSVGWGSSSYEQYF. Full variable domain (remainder filled in from reference TRBV9 and TRBJ2-7): DSGVTQTPKHLITATGQRVTLRCSPRSGDLSVYWYQQSLDQGLQFLIQYYNGEERAKGNILERFSAQQFPDLHSELNLSSLELGDSALYFCASSVGWGSSSYEQYFGPGTRLTVT.

The chain joins TRBV28 to TRBJ1-2; TRBD1 matches 8 bases. V lost 6 bases and J lost 4; bases outside the gene matches: 13. The CDR3 is 16 amino acids. Germline lookup yields CDR1 MDHEN and CDR2 SYDVKM. The chain's CDR3 is CASSSRDRSFGYGYTF. Here the CDR3 DNA reads TGTGCCAGCAGCTCGCGGGACAGGTCCTTTGGCTATGGCTACACCTTC.

The V and J genes are TRBV29-1 and TRBJ2-7, with 9 bases fitting TRBD2. V shed 1 base, J shed 4 bases, and the junction held 11 bases outside the gene matches. The CDR3 length is 16 residues. The germline CDR1 and CDR2 sequences are SQVTM and ANQGSEA. CDR3 coding DNA: TGCAGCGTTGAAGGTACCCTTAGCGGGAGCGTATACGAGCAGTACTTC. Translated: CSVEGTLSGSVYEQYF.

For this clone: Other nucleotide sequences from this sample produce the same CDR3. This chain links TRBV11-3 with TRBJ2-7; 7 nucleotides align to TRBD1. V dropped 4 bases and J dropped 2; count of bases not matched to a gene: 5. This CDR3 has 14 amino acids. Germline CDR1 and CDR2: SGHNT and YENEEA. CDR3: CASSSRDRAYEQYF. CDR3 bases: TGTGCCAGCAGCTCCCGGGACAGAGCCTACGAGCAGTACTTC.

The chain has TRBV7-9 and TRBJ2-2; D gene uncertain. V gave up 3 bases and J gave up 2 bases, with 13 bases separating them. The CDR3 contains 16 residues. In germline, CDR1 is SEHNR, CDR2 FQNEAQ (reference sequence). CDR3 residues: CASSFLQVINTGELFF. In DNA form, the CDR3 reads TGTGCCAGCAGCTTTCTTCAGGTCATAAACACCGGGGAGCTGTTTTTT.

The rearrangement uses TRBV27 and TRBJ2-7; TRBD2 might be the D (6 bases). The CDR3 runs to 13 residues. V shed 5 bases and J shed 7 bases, with 15 bases lying between them. The V gene's germline CDR1 is MNHEY and CDR2 SMNVEV (reference sequence). CDR3 sequence: CASSPHVRGEQYF. CDR3 coding DNA: TGTGCCAGCAGTCCGCATGTACGGGGGGAGCAGTACTTC.

This chain links TRBV5-5 with TRBJ2-1; TRBD2 aligns across 13 bases. V was clipped by 1 base and J by 7 bases; unmatched bases: 8. The CDR3 extends over 17 amino acids. Per the germline V gene, CDR1 is SGHKS and CDR2 is YYEKEE (reference sequence). The CDR3 DNA reads TGTGCCAGCAGCTTGACTAGCGGGAGGGCCGTGGGAAATGAGCAGTTCTTC. Its protein is CASSLTSGRAVGNEQFF. Based on the CDR3 plus reference TRBV5-5 and TRBJ2-1, the full variable domain is DAGVTQSPTHLIKTRGQQVTLRCSPISGHKSVSWYQQVLGQGPQFIFQYYEKEERGRGNFPDRFSARQFPNYSSELNVNALLLGDSALYLCASSLTSGRAVGNEQFFGPGTRLTVL.

V and J are TRBV6-1 and TRBJ2-5, with a possible D match to TRBD2 (6 bases). The germline CDR1 and CDR2 sequences are MNHNS and SASEGT. Trimming took off 0 bases at V and 2 bases at J, with 16 bases between the two ends. CDR3 size: 17 residues. This chain's CDR3 is CASSEAAGAGPQETQYF. The CDR3 bases are TGTGCCAGCAGTGAAGCAGCGGGTGCAGGTCCACAAGAGACCCAGTACTTC.

This sequence joins TRBV7-3 and TRBJ2-7; TRBD1 is a possible D gene (6 bases). V gave up 1 base and J gave up 4 bases, with 14 bases separating them. The CDR3 contains 15 residues. CDR1 SGHTA and CDR2 FQGTGA come from the germline V gene. The chain's CDR3 is CASSLRSGADYEQYF. The CDR3 coding sequence is TGTGCCAGCAGCTTAAGATCAGGGGCTGATTACGAGCAGTACTTC.